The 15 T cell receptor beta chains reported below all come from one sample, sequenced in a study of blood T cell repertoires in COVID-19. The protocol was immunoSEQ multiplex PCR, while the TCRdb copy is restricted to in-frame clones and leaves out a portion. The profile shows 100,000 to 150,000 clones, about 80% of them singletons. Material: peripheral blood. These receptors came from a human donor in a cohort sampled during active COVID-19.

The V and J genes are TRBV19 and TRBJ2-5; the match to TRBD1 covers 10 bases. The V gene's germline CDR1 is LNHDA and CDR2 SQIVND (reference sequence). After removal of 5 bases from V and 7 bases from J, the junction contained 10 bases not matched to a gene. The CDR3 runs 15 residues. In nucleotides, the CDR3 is TGTGCCAGTAGTCCCGGGACAGGGGATGTTATGACCCAGTACTTC. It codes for CASSPGTGDVMTQYF. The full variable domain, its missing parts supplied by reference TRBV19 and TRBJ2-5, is DGGITQSPKYLFRKEGQNVTLSCEQNLNHDAMYWYRQDPGQGLRLIYYSQIVNDFQKGDIAEGYSVSREKKESFPLTVTSAQKNPTAFYLCASSPGTGDVMTQYFGPGTRLLVL.

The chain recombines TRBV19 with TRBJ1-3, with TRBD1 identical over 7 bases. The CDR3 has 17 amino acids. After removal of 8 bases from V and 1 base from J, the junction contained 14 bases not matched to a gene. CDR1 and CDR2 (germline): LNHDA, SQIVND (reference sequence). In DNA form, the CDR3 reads TGTGCCAGTTCAACAGGGGCAGCGAGGTCTTCTGGAAACACCATATATTTT. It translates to CASSTGAARSSGNTIYF. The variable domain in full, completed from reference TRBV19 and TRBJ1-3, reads DGGITQSPKYLFRKEGQNVTLSCEQNLNHDAMYWYRQDPGQGLRLIYYSQIVNDFQKGDIAEGYSVSREKKESFPLTVTSAQKNPTAFYLCASSTGAARSSGNTIYFGEGSWLTVV.

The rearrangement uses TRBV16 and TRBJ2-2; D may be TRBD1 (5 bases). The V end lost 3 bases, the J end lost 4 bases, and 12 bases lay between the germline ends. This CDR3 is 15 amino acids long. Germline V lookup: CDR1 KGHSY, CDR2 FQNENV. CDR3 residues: CASSHQGRGTGELFF. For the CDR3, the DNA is TGTGCCAGCAGCCACCAGGGTCGAGGCACCGGGGAGCTGTTTTTT.

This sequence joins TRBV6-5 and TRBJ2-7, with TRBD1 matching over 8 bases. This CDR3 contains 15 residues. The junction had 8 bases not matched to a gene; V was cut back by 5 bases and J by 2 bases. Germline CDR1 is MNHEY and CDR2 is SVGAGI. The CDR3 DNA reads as TGTGCCAGCAGTAATTCCGGGACAGGTCCCTACGAGCAGTACTTC. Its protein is CASSNSGTGPYEQYF.

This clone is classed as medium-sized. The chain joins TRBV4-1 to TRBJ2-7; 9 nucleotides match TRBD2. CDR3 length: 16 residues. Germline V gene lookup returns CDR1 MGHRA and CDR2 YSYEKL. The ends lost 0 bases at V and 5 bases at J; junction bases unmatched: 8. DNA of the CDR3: TGCGCCAGCAGCCAAGAGGAGGCGGGGGGGGTTAACGAGCAGTACTTC. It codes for CASSQEEAGGVNEQYF.

The CDR3 nucleotides read TGTGCCAGCAGCTCACGAAGGGGACTAGTGGGGTTTCGCACAGATACGCAGTATTTT. Translating gives CASSSRRGLVGFRTDTQYF. The genes are TRBV7-2 and TRBJ2-3; 8 bases align to TRBD2. The CDR3 runs to 19 residues. Germline CDR1 reads SGHTA; CDR2 reads FQGNSA. Unmatched junction bases numbered 16, after V lost 4 bases and J lost 1 base. Together with reference TRBV7-2 and TRBJ2-3, the CDR3 gives the full variable domain: GAGVSQSPSNKVTEKGKDVELRCDPISGHTALYWYRQSLGQGLEFLIYFQGNSAPDKSGLPSDRFSAERTGGSVSTLTIQRTQQEDSAVYLCASSSRRGLVGFRTDTQYFGPGTRLTVL.

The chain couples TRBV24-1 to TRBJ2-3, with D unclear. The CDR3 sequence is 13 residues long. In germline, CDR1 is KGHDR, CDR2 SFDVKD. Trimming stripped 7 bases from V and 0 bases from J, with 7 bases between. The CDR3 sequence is CATRRTSTDTQYF. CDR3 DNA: TGTGCCACCAGGCGTACTAGCACAGATACGCAGTATTTT.

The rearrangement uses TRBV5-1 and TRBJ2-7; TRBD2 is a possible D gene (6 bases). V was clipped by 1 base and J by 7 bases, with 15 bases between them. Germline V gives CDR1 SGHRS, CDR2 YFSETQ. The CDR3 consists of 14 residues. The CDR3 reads CASSLQDTEGEQYF. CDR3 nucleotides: TGCGCCAGCAGCTTGCAGGATACGGAGGGTGAGCAGTACTTC.

The CDR3 region has the DNA TGTGCCAGCTCACCTCTACTAGATGGGGATACGCAGTATTTT. Amino acid sequence: CASSPLLDGDTQYF. The chain employs TRBV18 and TRBJ2-3, with TRBD2 as a possible D gene (5 bases). This CDR3 is built from 14 residues. The ends were cut back, 3 bases at V and 6 bases at J, with 13 bases in the middle. CDR1 and CDR2 from the germline V gene are KGHSH and LQKENI.

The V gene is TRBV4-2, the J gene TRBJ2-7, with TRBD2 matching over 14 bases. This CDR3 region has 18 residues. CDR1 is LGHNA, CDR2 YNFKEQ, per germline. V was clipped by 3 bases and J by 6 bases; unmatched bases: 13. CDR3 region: CASSHSGTSGSAAGEQYF. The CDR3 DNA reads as TGTGCCAGCAGCCATTCCGGGACTAGCGGGAGTGCGGCCGGCGAGCAGTACTTC.

CDR3: CASSPWDRTYEQYF. The CDR3, as DNA: TGTGCCAGCAGTCCATGGGACAGGACTTACGAGCAGTACTTC. The genes are TRBV27 and TRBJ2-7, with 8 positions matching TRBD1. The CDR3 length is 14 residues. Germline V CDR1 and CDR2: MNHEY, SMNVEV (reference sequence). The V segment lost 5 bases and the J segment 4 bases; nucleotides outside the gene matches: 7.

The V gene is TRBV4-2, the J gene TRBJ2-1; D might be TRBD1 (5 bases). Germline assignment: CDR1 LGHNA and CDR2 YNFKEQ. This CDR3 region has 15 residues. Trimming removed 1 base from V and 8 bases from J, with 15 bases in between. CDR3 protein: CASSQGQQGLDEQFF. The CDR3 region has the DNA TGTGCCAGCAGCCAAGGGCAGCAGGGCTTGGATGAGCAGTTCTTC.

The CDR3 loop reads CATQGTGTYEQYF. CDR3 coding DNA: TGTGCCACCCAGGGGACAGGGACCTACGAGCAGTACTTC. The chain is built from TRBV6-5 and TRBJ2-7; 9 nucleotides line up with TRBD1. Germline-derived CDR1 and CDR2 are MNHEY and SVGAGI. The CDR3 contains 13 residues. V gave up 10 bases and J gave up 2 bases; unmatched junction bases: 6.

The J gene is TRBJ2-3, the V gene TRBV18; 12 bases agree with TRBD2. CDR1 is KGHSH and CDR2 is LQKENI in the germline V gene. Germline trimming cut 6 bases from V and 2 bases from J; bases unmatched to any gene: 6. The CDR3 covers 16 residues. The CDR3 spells CASSLGLAGFTDTQYF. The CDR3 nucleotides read TGTGCCAGCTCGCTAGGACTAGCGGGGTTCACAGATACGCAGTATTTT.

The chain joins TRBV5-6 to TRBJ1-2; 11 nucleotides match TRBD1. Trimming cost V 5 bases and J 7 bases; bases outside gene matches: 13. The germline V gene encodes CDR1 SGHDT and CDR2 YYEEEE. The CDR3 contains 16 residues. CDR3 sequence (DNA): TGTGCCAGCAGTTTTGGACAGGGGGCATTACCGAGTGGCTACACCTTC. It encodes CASSFGQGALPSGYTF.